A selection of T cell receptor beta chains follows, all from one sample in a study of blood T cell repertoires in COVID-19. Here immunoSEQ multiplex PCR was the method, and the copy in TCRdb shows in-frame clones only, minus some. Of approximately 280,000 clones listed, over 75% are singletons. Sequenced sample: peripheral blood. These receptors were collected from a man aged 50-59 years with active or convalescent COVID-19. CDR3s include the opening cysteine and the closing phenylalanine or tryptophan. The D gene is left open where the match is weak. Clone size appears in some rows only: once, few, many, or a class for an expanded clone.

V: TRBV28
size: few
D: NA
J: TRBJ1-5
CDR3: CASTRSFNQPQHF
DNA: TGTGCCAGCACTCGGAGCTTCAATCAGCCCCAGCATTTT

V: TRBV3-1/TRBV3-2
size: NA
D: TRBD2
J: TRBJ2-7
CDR3: CASSQTSGRYEQYF
DNA: TGTGCCAGCAGCCAGACTAGCGGGAGATACGAGCAGTACTTC

V: TRBV4-2
size: NA
D: NA
J: TRBJ1-5
CDR3: CASSQEAGSVARPQHF
DNA: TGTGCCAGCAGCCAAGAAGCGGGGTCGGTGGCCCGGCCCCAGCATTTT

V: TRBV6-5
size: NA
D: NA
J: TRBJ1-1
CDR3: CASSFPAATEAFF
DNA: TGTGCCAGCAGTTTCCCCGCGGCGACTGAAGCTTTCTTT

V: TRBV4-2
size: NA
D: TRBD1
J: TRBJ2-7
CDR3: CASSLGTDEQYF
DNA: TGTGCCAGCAGCCTAGGGACAGACGAGCAGTACTTC

V: TRBV27
size: NA
D: TRBD1
J: TRBJ1-2
CDR3: CASSLSGQLPNYGYTF
DNA: TGTGCCAGCAGTTTATCGGGACAGCTCCCTAACTATGGCTACACCTTC

V: TRBV7-2
size: NA
D: TRBD2
J: TRBJ2-1
CDR3: CASSLKLPSGSMFF
DNA: TGTGCCAGCAGCTTAAAGCTCCCTAGCGGGAGTATGTTCTTC

V: TRBV7-2
size: few
D: NA
J: TRBJ2-5
CDR3: CASSLAGVGETQYF
DNA: TGTGCCAGCAGCTTAGCAGGGGTGGGGGAGACCCAGTACTTC

V: TRBV9
size: NA
D: TRBD1
J: TRBJ2-2
CDR3: CASSVGGQGPGELFF
DNA: TGTGCCAGCAGCGTAGGAGGACAGGGGCCCGGGGAGCTGTTTTTT

V: TRBV9
size: NA
D: TRBD1
J: TRBJ2-1
CDR3: CASSVDRGQYNEQFF
DNA: TGTGCCAGCAGCGTAGACAGGGGGCAGTACAATGAGCAGTTCTTC

V: TRBV28
size: NA
D: NA
J: TRBJ1-2
CDR3: CASSFKGSGYTF
DNA: TGTGCCAGCAGTTTTAAGGGGTCCGGCTACACCTTC

V: TRBV5-4
size: NA
D: NA
J: TRBJ2-1
CDR3: CASSSRLEGGYNEQFF
DNA: TGTGCCAGCAGCTCCAGACTCGAAGGAGGCTACAATGAGCAGTTCTTC

V: TRBV5-1
size: NA
D: TRBD1
J: TRBJ1-2
CDR3: CASSFATGVNYGYTF
DNA: TGCGCCAGCAGCTTTGCGACAGGGGTAAACTATGGCTACACCTTC

V: TRBV7-3
size: few
D: NA
J: TRBJ2-1
CDR3: CASSPTPGSPYNEQFF
DNA: TGTGCCAGCAGCCCCACACCCGGGAGCCCATACAATGAGCAGTTCTTC

V: TRBV29-1
size: NA
D: TRBD1
J: TRBJ1-2
CDR3: CSAGQGADGYTF
DNA: TGCAGCGCAGGACAGGGGGCGGATGGCTACACCTTC

V: TRBV28
size: NA
D: NA
J: TRBJ2-2
CDR3: CASSLEGNTGELFF
DNA: TGTGCCAGCAGTTTGGAGGGTAACACCGGGGAGCTGTTTTTT